This TCR beta chain was captured in a study of neurological immune-mediated disorders. This clonotype was seen only a few times. TCRdb re-derived calls from the 5' RACE reads in MiXCR, one entry per CDR3 protein. The sample holds tens of thousands of distinct CDR3 sequences, about an eighth seen once. Per the germline V gene, CDR1 is SGHRS and CDR2 is YFSETQ. CDR3 length equals 15 residues. The germline V and J ends were trimmed by 4 bases and 4 bases, with 12 bases remaining between them. The chain couples TRBV5-1 to TRBJ2-6; D not resolved. The TCR sequence derives from a man aged 55 to 70 in good health. The sequenced sample consisted of PBMCs. The DNA of the CDR3 is TGCGCCAGCAGCCTTTTTGGCCCCGGGGCCAACGTCCTGACTTTC. As protein: CASSLFGPGANVLTF. Looking up the rest from reference TRBV5-1 and TRBJ2-6 gives the full variable domain: KAGVTQTPRYLIKTRGQQVTLSCSPISGHRSVSWYQQTPGQGLQFLFEYFSETQRNKGNFPGRFSGRQFSNSRSEMNVSTLELGDSALYLCASSLFGPGANVLTFGAGSRLTVL.